This T cell receptor (beta chain) came from a study of T-cell reconstitution after alpha-beta-depleted transplantation in children (dated by TCRdb to 2015 to 2016). In terms of the full investigation: The study quantitatively tracked T-cell immune reconstitution after TCRalphabeta/CD19-depleted allogeneic hematopoietic cell transplantation in children using TCR repertoire profiling.

The library was built by means of PCR. The reads were generated on an Illumina HiSeq 2500. Molecular barcoding was employed in the preparation of TCR libraries, with unique molecular identifiers being used to normalize TCRbeta repertoire quantification. TCRdb passed the public sequencing reads through fastp at Q25 and MiXCR, retaining productive beta sequences. Each entry is one CDR3 protein sequence, shown with its most common DNA and genes. This sample is represented by around 300,000 distinct CDR3 sequences; around a tenth of them were singletons. The ten top clones hold just under 7.5% of the sample. Points the paper makes about the study in general: Over subsequent months, a decline in hyperexpanded clone frequencies was noted, and after one year, T-cell counts and TCRbeta diversity were mostly ascribed to newly produced T cells. In some patients, high TCRbeta diversity at day 60 was attributed to recipient T cells and intrathymic progenitors that had survived conditioning. The apparently early alphabetaT-cell count recovery about two months after transplant was reportedly dependent on only several hundred rapidly expanded clones derived from non-depleted graft cells.

The treatment or condition label here, explained by the study, means: allogeneic hematopoietic cell transplantation with graft depleted of TCRalphabeta T cells and CD19 B cells. The children who served as transplant recipients had been given grafts of TCRalphabeta/CD19-depleted allogeneic hematopoietic cells. V sheds 1 base and J sheds 1 base, leaving 6 bases between their ends. Including the terminal cysteine and phenylalanine, the CDR3 comprises 14 residues. Kept here is only the CDR3 DNA, which spans 42 bases and is read in frame from base 1. CDR1 and CDR2 were assigned from the germline V gene as SGHRS and YFSETQ. This clonotype came up many times. The specificity of this receptor is unknown. Base qualities are not recorded, but no much larger clone differs from it by a single base.

This specimen was PBMCs, taken before TCRalphabeta/CD19-depleted stem cell transplant. The V and J genes are TRBV5-1 and TRBJ2-1, with no reliable assignment of the D segment. The source is a boy under two years old with acute myeloid leukemia, due to receive a stem cell transplant. The nucleotides read TGCGCCAGCAGCTTGTACAAGTCCTACAATGAGCAGTTCTTC. This yields the protein CASSLYKSYNEQFF. With all but the CDR3 taken from the reference TRBV5-1 and TRBJ2-1 genes, the full variable domain is: KAGVTQTPRYLIKTRGQQVTLSCSPISGHRSVSWYQQTPGQGLQFLFEYFSETQRNKGNFPGRFSGRQFSNSRSEMNVSTLELGDSALYLCASSLYKSYNEQFFGPGTRLTVL.